This T cell receptor (beta chain) was identified during a study of long-term antiretroviral therapy in people with HIV. Regarding the study as a whole: The study lacked data on ART adherence, viral resistance or therapy changes.

Version v3.0 of the immunoSEQ assay was performed at survey level. Here immunoSEQ multiplex PCR was the method, and the copy in TCRdb shows in-frame clones only, minus some. The data show 6,000 to 8,500 clones, with just under 75% seen just once and less than 8% held by the top ten. Regarding this clone: What it recognizes is unknown.

Trimming left V 8 bases short and J 13 bases short, with 19 bases between. Germline CDR1 reads SEHNR; CDR2 reads FQNEAQ (reference sequence). The CDR3 contains 12 residues. The V and J genes are TRBV7-9 and TRBJ2-3; a weak D match, TRBD2 (5 bases). Sequenced material: unsorted PBMCs, taken 0.1 years before starting antiretroviral therapy. The sequence was obtained from a young man with HIV. CDR3 residues: CASGGPSFKKYF. The CDR3 region has the DNA TGTGCCAGCGGCGGGCCGAGCTTTAAGAAGTATTTT.